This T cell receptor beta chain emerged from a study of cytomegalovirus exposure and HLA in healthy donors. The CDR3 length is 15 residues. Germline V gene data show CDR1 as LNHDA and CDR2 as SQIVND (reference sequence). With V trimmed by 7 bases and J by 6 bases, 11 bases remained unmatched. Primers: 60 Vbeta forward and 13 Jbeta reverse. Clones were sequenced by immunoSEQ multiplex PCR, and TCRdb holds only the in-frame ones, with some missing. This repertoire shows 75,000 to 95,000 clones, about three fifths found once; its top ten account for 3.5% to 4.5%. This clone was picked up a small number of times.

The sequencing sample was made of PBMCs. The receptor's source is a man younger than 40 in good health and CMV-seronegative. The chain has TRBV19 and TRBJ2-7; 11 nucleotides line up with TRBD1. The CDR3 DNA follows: TGTGCCAGTAACGCCGGGACAGGGGGTAAGGGCGAGCAGTACTTC. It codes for CASNAGTGGKGEQYF.